These 18 T cell receptor beta chains came from one sample sequenced in a study of CD8+ T cells in alopecia areata. Investigators isolated RNA and reverse transcribed it into cDNA to act as the sequencing template. Produced via immunoSEQ multiplex PCR; TCRdb's table is partial and in-frame only. The sample lists 87,000 or so clones, around three quarters seen once, with roughly 17% in the top ten. Sample treatment: oral pan-JAK inhibitor, 5-10 mg twice daily. Specimen: CD8+ T cells sorted from blood, collected at approximately week 42, from a patient treated with tofacitinib. These receptors all stem from a human donor with alopecia areata.

This clone was seen a few times. The rearrangement uses TRBV4-3 and TRBJ1-1; D unclear. Germline assignment: CDR1 LGHNA and CDR2 YSLEER. The ends were cut back, 2 bases at V and 2 bases at J, with 12 bases in the middle. The CDR3 is made up of 15 amino acids. CDR3 sequence reads: CASSQSFGPNTEAFF. CDR3 DNA sequence: TGCGCCAGCAGCCAATCCTTCGGCCCCAACACTGAAGCTTTCTTT.

The V call is TRBV13, the J call TRBJ1-2; D is ambiguous. With 4 bases removed from V and 0 bases from J, the gap between germline ends came to 9 bases. The CDR3 has 14 residues. The germline CDR1 and CDR2 sequences are PRHDT and FYEKMQ (reference sequence). The chain's CDR3 is CASSSTEANYGYTF. The DNA for the CDR3 is TGTGCCAGCAGCTCGACGGAAGCTAACTATGGCTACACCTTC.

The chain joins TRBV30 to TRBJ2-3; 7 nucleotides line up with TRBD2. The CDR3 is 12 residues long. The junction had 3 bases not matched to a gene; V was cut back by 4 bases and J by 5 bases. The germline V gene encodes CDR1 GTSNPN and CDR2 SVGIG (reference sequence). The CDR3 loop reads CAWNAGEDTQYF. As DNA, the CDR3 is TGTGCCTGGAATGCGGGGGAAGATACGCAGTATTTT.

This clone was counted a single time. The gene calls are TRBV7-3 and TRBJ2-7; D tentatively fits TRBD1 or TRBD2 (5 bases each). V gave up 5 bases and J gave up 6 bases, with 20 bases separating them. Germline V gene data show CDR1 as SGHTA and CDR2 as FQGTGA. CDR3 size: 15 residues. CDR3 region: CASSPVDSSRGEQYF. CDR3 in DNA: TGTGCCAGCAGCCCAGTTGACAGTTCTCGGGGCGAGCAGTACTTC.

The rearrangement uses TRBV2 and TRBJ1-1; no clear D gene. From germline, CDR1 is SNHLY and CDR2 FYNNEI. Between the trimmed V and J ends, which lost 3 bases and 3 bases, there was a span of 11 bases. The CDR3 is 14 residues long. CDR3 bases: TGTGCCAGCAGTGATACGAATGGGGACACTGAAGCTTTCTTT. Amino acids: CASSDTNGDTEAFF.

This clone was seen only a few times. This chain connects TRBV10-3 to TRBJ2-1; D might be TRBD2 (6 bases). The germline gives CDR1 ENHRY, CDR2 SYGVKD. V lost 0 bases and J 5 bases, leaving 17 bases between the germline ends. The CDR3 is made up of 17 amino acids. CDR3 protein: CAISESMAAGPHNEQFF. The CDR3 bases are TGTGCCATCAGTGAGTCGATGGCAGCGGGCCCCCACAATGAGCAGTTCTTC.

The CDR3, as DNA: TGTGCCAGCAGCTTCGGGACAGGGGGCTACGAGCAGTACTTC. Translating gives CASSFGTGGYEQYF. The rearrangement links TRBV5-8 to TRBJ2-7; TRBD1 agrees at 11 bases. The trim removed 2 bases at V and 3 bases at J, leaving 1 base unmatched. Germline lookup yields CDR1 SGHTS and CDR2 YDEGEE. The CDR3 has 14 amino acids.

As for this clone: At the DNA level, this CDR3 is encoded by other sequences in the same sample as well. This chain joins TRBV4-3 and TRBJ1-5; tentatively, D is TRBD1 (5 bases). Trimming cost V 3 bases and J 2 bases, with 11 bases left between them. The CDR3 sequence is 15 residues long. From germline, CDR1 is LGHNA and CDR2 YSLEER. The CDR3 spells CASSQSWGGNQPQHF. The CDR3 region has the DNA TGCGCCAGCAGCCAGTCGTGGGGGGGCAATCAGCCCCAGCATTTT.

This clone was detected only a few times. V gene TRBV19 combines with J gene TRBJ2-1; D gene uncertain. The CDR3 extends over 13 amino acids. The V gene lost 1 base and the J gene lost 8 bases, with 9 bases spanning the gap. CDR1 and CDR2 (germline): LNHDA, SQIVND (reference sequence). The CDR3 DNA follows: TGTGCCAGTAGTATAGTCCCTAGTTATGAGCAGTTCTTC. Its protein is CASSIVPSYEQFF.

V gene TRBV4-3 combines with J gene TRBJ1-1; TRBD1 matches 9 bases. The CDR3 has 15 residues. CDR1 is LGHNA and CDR2 is YSLEER in the germline V gene. V shed 2 bases and J 4 bases; nucleotides not matched to a gene: 5. This CDR3 reads CASSQSRTGVTEAFF. DNA of the CDR3: TGCGCCAGCAGCCAATCGAGGACAGGGGTCACTGAAGCTTTCTTT.

The chain carries TRBV4-3 and TRBJ1-5; no clear D. The CDR3 spans 13 residues. Germline assignment: CDR1 LGHNA and CDR2 YSLEER. V lost 3 bases, J lost 1 base, and 4 bases lay in between. CDR3 coding DNA: TGCGCCAGCAGCCAGGCAAGCAATCAGCCCCAGCATTTT. Amino acids: CASSQASNQPQHF.

V and J are TRBV7-2 and TRBJ1-1, with 7 bases matching TRBD1. Germline CDR1 SGHTA, CDR2 FQGNSA. This CDR3 comprises 15 residues. J gave up 1 base and V 4 bases, and 6 bases lay outside the gene matches. CDR3 protein: CASSSLQGQNTEAFF. CDR3 DNA sequence: TGTGCCAGCAGCTCCCTACAGGGGCAGAACACTGAAGCTTTCTTT.

This clone was detected once. This chain joins TRBV11-1 and TRBJ2-1; 8 bases align to TRBD1. This CDR3 has 15 residues. CDR1 is SGHAT, CDR2 FQDESV, per germline (reference sequence). J was trimmed by 6 bases and V by 5 bases; bases with no gene match: 9. The CDR3 spells CASSHGQGPFNEQFF. CDR3 bases: TGTGCCAGCAGCCATGGACAGGGTCCTTTCAATGAGCAGTTCTTC.

The chain combines TRBV5-4 with TRBJ2-1, with 8 bases fitting TRBD1. V was pared by 2 bases and J by 7 bases, with 8 bases of the junction left unmatched. Germline V gene data show CDR1 as SGHNT and CDR2 as YYREEE (reference sequence). The CDR3 has 15 residues. For the CDR3, the DNA is TGTGCCAGCAGCTTCAGGCAGGGGGCGTCGAATGAGCAGTTCTTC. This gives the protein CASSFRQGASNEQFF. Filled out from reference TRBV5-4 and TRBJ2-1, the complete variable domain reads ETGVTQSPTHLIKTRGQQVTLRCSSQSGHNTVSWYQQALGQGPQFIFQYYREEENGRGNFPPRFSGLQFPNYSSELNVNALELDDSALYLCASSFRQGASNEQFFGPGTRLTVL.

V and J are TRBV5-1 and TRBJ2-3; D gene ambiguous. Looked up from germline, CDR1 is SGHRS and CDR2 is YFSETQ. This CDR3 has 16 amino acids. Between the trimmed V and J ends, which lost 3 bases and 5 bases, there was a span of 19 bases. CDR3 in amino acids: CASSSPLGLERDTQYF. As DNA, the CDR3 is TGCGCCAGCAGCTCCCCCCTGGGTCTGGAGAGAGATACGCAGTATTTT.

This chain links TRBV27 with TRBJ2-3; weak D call: TRBD1 (6 bases). Trimming cost V 9 bases and J 5 bases, with 18 bases left between them. This CDR3 comprises 14 residues. CDR1 and CDR2 from the germline V gene are MNHEY and SMNVEV (reference sequence). CDR3 bases: TGTGCCAGTACTACAGGGCGAAATCAAGATACGCAGTATTTT. Translation: CASTTGRNQDTQYF.

The chain joins TRBV6-6 to TRBJ1-1; 8 positions agree with TRBD1. CDR1 is MNHNY and CDR2 is SVGAGI in the germline V gene (reference sequence). The V segment lost 6 bases and the J segment 0 bases; nucleotides outside the gene matches: 6. CDR3 size: 15 residues. The CDR3 bases are TGTGCCAGCAGCGAGGGACAGGAGATGAACACTGAAGCTTTCTTT. It specifies CASSEGQEMNTEAFF.

The rearrangement joins TRBV27 to TRBJ2-1, with 9 bases fitting TRBD1. Germline CDR1 is MNHEY and CDR2 is SMNVEV (reference sequence). This CDR3 spans 14 amino acids. V lost 8 bases to trimming and J lost 4 bases; unmatched junction nucleotides: 6. The CDR3 reads CASAGTGQYNEQFF. The DNA of the CDR3 is TGTGCCAGCGCCGGGACAGGGCAGTACAATGAGCAGTTCTTC.